This entry lists 20 T cell receptor beta chains sequenced from one sample in a study of immune evolution from preneoplasia to lung adenocarcinoma. The data were produced by immunoSEQ multiplex PCR, yet TCRdb's version contains in-frame clones alone and is incomplete. This table holds tens of thousands of clones, 70% to 85% found once. The sample consisted of FFPE invasive lung adenocarcinoma tissue. The source of these receptors is a person between 60 and 70 years old with lung adenocarcinoma.

This clone appeared a single time. V and J are TRBV13 and TRBJ2-3, with D possibly being TRBD2 (6 bases). There are 15 residues in the CDR3. Germline V lookup: CDR1 PRHDT, CDR2 FYEKMQ (reference sequence). V was pared by 5 bases and J by 4 bases, with 16 bases between. The CDR3 bases are TGTGCCAGCAGCCCAGGGAGGTGGCTTTCAGATACGCAGTATTTT. It specifies CASSPGRWLSDTQYF.

The chain couples TRBV9 to TRBJ2-5; the match to TRBD2 covers 14 bases. Losses at the gene ends were 3 bases for V and 2 bases for J; bases not matched to a gene: 6. Germline V gene lookup returns CDR1 SGDLS and CDR2 YYNGEE. The CDR3 extends over 17 amino acids. CDR3: CASSEGLAGARQETQYF. The DNA for the CDR3 is TGTGCCAGCAGCGAGGGACTAGCGGGAGCCCGGCAAGAGACCCAGTACTTC.

CDR3 bases: TGTGCCAGCAGTCCCTCGGGCCTAAAAGCTTTCTTT. This encodes CASSPSGLKAFF. The V and J genes are TRBV28 and TRBJ1-1, with no clear D. CDR1 and CDR2 from the germline V gene are MDHEN and SYDVKM. The CDR3 extends over 12 amino acids. The V end was cut by 5 bases, the J end by 9 bases, with 13 bases between.

This clone was counted once. The genes are TRBV19 and TRBJ2-3; no clear D gene. The germline V and J ends were trimmed by 3 bases and 0 bases, with 7 bases remaining between them. The CDR3 spans 14 residues. Germline CDR1 LNHDA, CDR2 SQIVND (reference sequence). CDR3 in amino acids: CASSIQVSTDTQYF. CDR3 sequence (DNA): TGTGCCAGTAGTATTCAGGTTAGCACAGATACGCAGTATTTT.

This chain joins TRBV10-1 and TRBJ1-1; a weak D match, TRBD1 (6 bases). The CDR3 contains 14 residues. The V end lost 6 bases, the J end lost 4 bases, and 15 bases lay between the germline ends. Germline lookup yields CDR1 WNHNN and CDR2 SYGVQD (reference sequence). The CDR3 nucleotides read TGCGCCAGCAGCAGACAGGCGGGCGGCACTGAAGCTTTCTTT. Amino acid sequence: CASSRQAGGTEAFF.

The gene calls are TRBV9 and TRBJ2-1; possible D gene TRBD2, 6 bases. Trimming removed 2 bases at V and 10 bases at J, with 19 bases between. CDR1 SGDLS and CDR2 YYNGEE come from the germline V gene. This CDR3 is built from 15 residues. CDR3 sequence reads: CASSVRDSIGSEQFF. The CDR3 nucleotides read TGTGCCAGCAGCGTCCGGGACTCGATAGGATCCGAGCAGTTCTTC.

The V and J genes are TRBV5-1 and TRBJ2-7, with 11 bases lining up with TRBD1. V shed 4 bases, J shed 4 bases, and the junction held 10 bases outside the gene matches. Germline CDR1 reads SGHRS; CDR2 reads YFSETQ. The CDR3 length is 16 residues. The CDR3, as DNA: TGCGCCAGCAGCCTATTTCCGGGACAGGGGGTTTACGAGCAGTACTTC. Translated: CASSLFPGQGVYEQYF.

The sample holds a few counts of this clone. V is TRBV19 and J is TRBJ2-2; D is possibly TRBD2 (5 bases). There are 16 residues in the CDR3. The germline V gene has CDR1 LNHDA and CDR2 SQIVND (reference sequence). V lost 5 bases to trimming and J lost 0 bases, with 13 bases between them. As DNA, the CDR3 is TGTGCCAGTAGTCCAAAGAGGGCCGCGAACACCGGGGAGCTGTTTTTT. Its protein is CASSPKRAANTGELFF.

This clone was seen only a few times. J is TRBJ1-2 and V is TRBV2; no definite D call. The CDR3 is 15 residues long. Trimming took off 2 bases at V and 5 bases at J, with 15 bases between the two ends. Germline CDR1 reads SNHLY; CDR2 reads FYNNEI. The CDR3 DNA reads TGTGCCAGCAGTGAATCTCCGGAGGCCCCTTATGGCTACACCTTC. Its translation: CASSESPEAPYGYTF.

The chain is built from TRBV14 and TRBJ2-4, with a weak D call TRBD2 (6 bases). This CDR3 is 13 amino acids long. V gave up 1 base and J gave up 8 bases, with 9 bases separating them. The V gene's germline CDR1 is SGHDN and CDR2 FVKESK. The CDR3 reads CASSQGRGDIQYF. The CDR3 nucleotides are TGTGCCAGCAGCCAAGGACGCGGGGACATTCAGTACTTC.

V gene TRBV6-5 combines with J gene TRBJ1-5; unclear D gene. The CDR3 contains 13 residues. Trimming cost V 2 bases and J 4 bases, with 6 bases left between them. CDR1 and CDR2 (germline): MNHEY, SVGAGI. CDR3 DNA: TGTGCCAGCAGTTACAGGGATAATCAGCCCCAGCATTTT. Its translation is CASSYRDNQPQHF.

V gene TRBV10-3 combines with J gene TRBJ2-1; 7 bases agree with TRBD1. Germline CDR1 ENHRY, CDR2 SYGVKD. There are 14 residues in the CDR3. V shed 6 bases, J shed 8 bases, and the junction held 10 bases outside the gene matches. The CDR3 DNA reads as TGTGCCATCAGCCTACAGGGGATGAGGCATGAGCAGTTCTTC. Translating it yields CAISLQGMRHEQFF.

The V gene is TRBV5-5, the J gene TRBJ2-5; D perhaps matches TRBD2 (6 bases). The germline CDR1 and CDR2 sequences are SGHKS and YYEKEE (reference sequence). The CDR3 length is 13 residues. V lost 3 bases to trimming and J lost 4 bases, with 10 bases between them. The CDR3 coding sequence is TGTGCCAGCAGCTGGGGACTTTCAGAGACCCAGTACTTC. Its translation: CASSWGLSETQYF.

V is TRBV14 and J is TRBJ2-4; 7 nucleotides line up with TRBD2. V dropped 4 bases and J dropped 4; count of bases not matched to a gene: 7. This CDR3 is built from 15 residues. Germline V gives CDR1 SGHDN, CDR2 FVKESK. In nucleotides, the CDR3 is TGTGCCAGCAGCCGAATGGGAGGGGTTAAAAACATTCAGTACTTC. Its translation: CASSRMGGVKNIQYF.

The genes are TRBV19 and TRBJ1-1, with 10 nucleotides matching TRBD1. The CDR3 spans 17 residues. Germline CDR1 reads LNHDA; CDR2 reads SQIVND (reference sequence). The V segment lost 2 bases and the J segment 3 bases; nucleotides outside the gene matches: 9. The CDR3 protein is CASSITSLGQGHTEAFF. In DNA form, the CDR3 reads TGTGCCAGTAGTATAACTTCCTTGGGACAGGGGCACACTGAAGCTTTCTTT.

The J gene is TRBJ1-1, the V gene TRBV4-2; no definite D call. The germline V and J ends were trimmed by 0 bases and 6 bases, with 5 bases remaining between them. CDR3 size: 12 residues. The germline V gene encodes CDR1 LGHNA and CDR2 YNFKEQ. The CDR3 nucleotides read TGTGCCAGCAGCCAAGAATGGTCTGAAGCTTTCTTT. Its protein product is CASSQEWSEAFF.

The rearrangement links TRBV2 to TRBJ2-2; D unclear. This CDR3 is 14 amino acids long. Germline values: CDR1 SNHLY, CDR2 FYNNEI. V was pared by 5 bases and J by 1 base, with 8 bases between. The CDR3 protein is CASSSLKNTGELFF. DNA of the CDR3: TGTGCCAGCAGTTCCCTTAAGAACACCGGGGAGCTGTTTTTT.

The chain carries TRBV10-2 and TRBJ2-3, with 8 nucleotides matching TRBD2. This CDR3 region has 16 residues. Germline trimming cut 0 bases from V and 4 bases from J; bases unmatched to any gene: 6. Per germline, CDR1 WSHSY and CDR2 SAAADI. The CDR3 bases are TGCGCCAGCAGTGAGTCCACTAGCGGCTTCCCAGATACGCAGTATTTT. It is translated as CASSESTSGFPDTQYF.

This clone was recorded only once. The chain combines TRBV11-2 with TRBJ2-1; 8 bases line up with TRBD2. This CDR3 is built from 16 residues. CDR1 is SGHAT and CDR2 is FQNNGV in the germline V gene. J was trimmed by 1 base and V by 8 bases; bases with no gene match: 10. This CDR3 reads CASGERGGRSYNEQFF. DNA for the CDR3: TGTGCCAGCGGAGAACGGGGCGGGAGGTCCTACAATGAGCAGTTCTTC.

The sample holds a few counts of this clone. The rearrangement links TRBV4-2 to TRBJ2-2; D is unresolved. CDR1 and CDR2 (germline): LGHNA, YNFKEQ. This CDR3 has 13 amino acids. The germline V and J ends were trimmed by 0 bases and 6 bases, with 5 bases remaining between them. This CDR3 is CASSQDGPGELFF. The CDR3 DNA reads as TGTGCCAGCAGCCAAGATGGCCCCGGGGAGCTGTTTTTT.